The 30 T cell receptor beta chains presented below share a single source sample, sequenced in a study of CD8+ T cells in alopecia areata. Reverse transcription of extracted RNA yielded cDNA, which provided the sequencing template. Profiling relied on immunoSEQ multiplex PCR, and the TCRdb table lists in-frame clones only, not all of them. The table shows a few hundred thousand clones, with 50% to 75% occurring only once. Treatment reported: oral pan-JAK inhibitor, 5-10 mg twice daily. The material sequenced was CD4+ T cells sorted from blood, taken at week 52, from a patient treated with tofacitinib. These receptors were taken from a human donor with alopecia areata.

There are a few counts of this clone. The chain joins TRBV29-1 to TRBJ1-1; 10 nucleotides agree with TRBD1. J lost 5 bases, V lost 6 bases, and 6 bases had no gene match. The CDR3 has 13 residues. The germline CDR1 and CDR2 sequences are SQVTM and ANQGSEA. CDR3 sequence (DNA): TGCAGCGTGGTGGACAGGGGGAGGACTGAAGCTTTCTTT. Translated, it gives CSVVDRGRTEAFF.

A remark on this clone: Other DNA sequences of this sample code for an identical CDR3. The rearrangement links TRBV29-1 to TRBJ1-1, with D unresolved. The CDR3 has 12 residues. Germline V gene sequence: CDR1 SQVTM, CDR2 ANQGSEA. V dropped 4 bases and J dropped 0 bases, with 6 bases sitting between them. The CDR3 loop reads CSVVGMNTEAFF. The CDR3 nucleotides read TGCAGCGTTGTAGGCATGAACACTGAAGCTTTCTTT.

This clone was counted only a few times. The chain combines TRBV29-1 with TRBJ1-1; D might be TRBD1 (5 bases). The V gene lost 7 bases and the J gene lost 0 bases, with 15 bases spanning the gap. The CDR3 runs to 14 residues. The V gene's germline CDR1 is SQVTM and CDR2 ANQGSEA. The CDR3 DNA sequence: TGCAGCGCCTATCAGGGTGTTATGAACACTGAAGCTTTCTTT. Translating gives CSAYQGVMNTEAFF. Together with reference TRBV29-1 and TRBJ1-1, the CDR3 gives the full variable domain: SAVISQKPSRDICQRGTSLTIQCQVDSQVTMMFWYRQQPGQSLTLIATANQGSEATYESGFVIDKFPISRPNLTFSTLTVSNMSPEDSSIYLCSAYQGVMNTEAFFGQGTRLTVV.

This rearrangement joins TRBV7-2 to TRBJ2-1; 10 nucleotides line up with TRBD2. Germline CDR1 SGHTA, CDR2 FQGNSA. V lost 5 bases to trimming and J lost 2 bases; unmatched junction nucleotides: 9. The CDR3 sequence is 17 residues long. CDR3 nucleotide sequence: TGTGCCAGCAGCAAGGGCTCCGGGACTAGCGCCTACAATGAGCAGTTCTTC. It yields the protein CASSKGSGTSAYNEQFF.

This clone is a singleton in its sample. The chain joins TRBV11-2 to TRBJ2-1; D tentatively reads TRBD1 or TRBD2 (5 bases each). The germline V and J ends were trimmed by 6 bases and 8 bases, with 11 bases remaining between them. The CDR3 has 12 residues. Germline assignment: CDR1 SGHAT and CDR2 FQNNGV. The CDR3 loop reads CASSQGVYEQFF. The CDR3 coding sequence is TGTGCCAGCAGTCAGGGAGTCTATGAGCAGTTCTTC.

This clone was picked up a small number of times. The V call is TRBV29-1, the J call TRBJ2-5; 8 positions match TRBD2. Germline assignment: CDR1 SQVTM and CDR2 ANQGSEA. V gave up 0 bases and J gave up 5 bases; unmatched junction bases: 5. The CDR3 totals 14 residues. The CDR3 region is CSVEESAGAETQYF. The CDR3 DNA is TGCAGCGTTGAAGAGTCAGCGGGGGCCGAGACCCAGTACTTC.

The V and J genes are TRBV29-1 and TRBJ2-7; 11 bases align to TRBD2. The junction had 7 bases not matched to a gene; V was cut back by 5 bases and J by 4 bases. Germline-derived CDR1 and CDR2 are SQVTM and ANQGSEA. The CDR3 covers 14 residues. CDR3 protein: CSVRLAGNIYEQYF. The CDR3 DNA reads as TGCAGCGTTAGACTAGCGGGGAATATTTACGAGCAGTACTTC.

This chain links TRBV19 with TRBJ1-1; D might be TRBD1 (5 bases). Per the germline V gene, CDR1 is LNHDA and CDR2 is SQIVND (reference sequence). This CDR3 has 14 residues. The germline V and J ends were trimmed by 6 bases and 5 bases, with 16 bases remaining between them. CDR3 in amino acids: CASRIRASGTEAFF. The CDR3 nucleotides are TGTGCCAGTAGAATCAGGGCGTCAGGGACTGAAGCTTTCTTT.

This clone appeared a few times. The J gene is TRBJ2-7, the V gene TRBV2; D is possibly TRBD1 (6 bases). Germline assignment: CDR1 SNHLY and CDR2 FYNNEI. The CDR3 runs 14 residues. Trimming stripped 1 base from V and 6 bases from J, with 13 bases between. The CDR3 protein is CASSEDRVKSEQYF. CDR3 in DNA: TGTGCCAGCAGTGAAGACAGGGTCAAGTCCGAGCAGTACTTC.

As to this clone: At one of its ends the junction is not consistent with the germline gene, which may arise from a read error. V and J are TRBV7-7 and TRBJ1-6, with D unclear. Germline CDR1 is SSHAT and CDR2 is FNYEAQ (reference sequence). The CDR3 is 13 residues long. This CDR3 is CASSLRGNSPLHF. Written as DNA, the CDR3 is TGTGCTAGCAGCTTGCGCGGCAATTCACCCCTCCACTTT.

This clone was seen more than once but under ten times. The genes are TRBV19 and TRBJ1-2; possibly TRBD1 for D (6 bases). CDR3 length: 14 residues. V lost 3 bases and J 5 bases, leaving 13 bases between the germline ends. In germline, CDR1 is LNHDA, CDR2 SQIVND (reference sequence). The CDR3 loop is CASSISGARYGYTF. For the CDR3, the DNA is TGTGCCAGTAGTATCTCGGGGGCGCGGTATGGCTACACCTTC.

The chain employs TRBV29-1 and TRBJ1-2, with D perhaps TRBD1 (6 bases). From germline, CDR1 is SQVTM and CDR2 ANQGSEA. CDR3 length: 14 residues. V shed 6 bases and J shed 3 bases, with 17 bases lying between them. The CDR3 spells CSVYSGRGYYGYTF. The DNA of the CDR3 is TGCAGCGTCTACAGTGGCAGGGGTTACTATGGCTACACCTTC.

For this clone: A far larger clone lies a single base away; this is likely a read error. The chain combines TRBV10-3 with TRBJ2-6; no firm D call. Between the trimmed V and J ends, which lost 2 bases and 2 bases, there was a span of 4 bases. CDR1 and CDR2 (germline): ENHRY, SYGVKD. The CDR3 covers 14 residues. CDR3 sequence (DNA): TGTGCCATCAGTGAGGGGGCTGGGGCCAACGTCCTGACTTTC. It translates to CAISEGAGANVLTF.

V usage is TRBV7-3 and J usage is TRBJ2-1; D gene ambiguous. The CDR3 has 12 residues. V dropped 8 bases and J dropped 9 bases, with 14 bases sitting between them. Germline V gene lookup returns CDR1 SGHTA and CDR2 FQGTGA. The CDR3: CASAAPVSEQFF. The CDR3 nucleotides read TGTGCCAGCGCGGCGCCGGTTTCTGAGCAGTTCTTC.

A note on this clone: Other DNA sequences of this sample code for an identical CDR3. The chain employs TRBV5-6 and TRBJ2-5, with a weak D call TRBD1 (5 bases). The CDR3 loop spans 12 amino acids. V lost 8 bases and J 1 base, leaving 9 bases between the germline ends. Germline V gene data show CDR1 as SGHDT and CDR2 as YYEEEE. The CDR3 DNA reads TGTGCCAGTAGCAGGGTCCAAGAGACCCAGTACTTC. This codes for CASSRVQETQYF.

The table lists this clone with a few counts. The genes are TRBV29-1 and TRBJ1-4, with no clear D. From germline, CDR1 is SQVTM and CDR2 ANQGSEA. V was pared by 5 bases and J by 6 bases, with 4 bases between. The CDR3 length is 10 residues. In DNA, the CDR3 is TGCAGCGTTCAGGATGAAAAACTGTTTTTT. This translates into CSVQDEKLFF.

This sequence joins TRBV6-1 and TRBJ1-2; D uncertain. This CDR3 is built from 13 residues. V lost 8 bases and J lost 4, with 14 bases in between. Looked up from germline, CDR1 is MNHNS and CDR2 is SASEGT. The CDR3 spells CASHSGRAYGYTF. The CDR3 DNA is TGTGCCAGCCATTCTGGCAGAGCCTATGGCTACACCTTC.

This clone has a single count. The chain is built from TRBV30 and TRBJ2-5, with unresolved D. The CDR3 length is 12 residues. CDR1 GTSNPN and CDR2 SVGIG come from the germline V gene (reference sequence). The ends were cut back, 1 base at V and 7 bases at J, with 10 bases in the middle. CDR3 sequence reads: CAWSARRATQYF. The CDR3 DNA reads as TGTGCCTGGAGTGCTCGTAGGGCGACCCAGTACTTC. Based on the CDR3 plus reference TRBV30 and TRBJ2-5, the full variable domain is SQTIHQWPATLVQPVGSPLSLECTVEGTSNPNLYWYRQAAGRGLQLLFYSVGIGQISSEVPQNLSASRPQDRQFILSSKKLLLSDSGFYLCAWSARRATQYFGPGTRLLVL.

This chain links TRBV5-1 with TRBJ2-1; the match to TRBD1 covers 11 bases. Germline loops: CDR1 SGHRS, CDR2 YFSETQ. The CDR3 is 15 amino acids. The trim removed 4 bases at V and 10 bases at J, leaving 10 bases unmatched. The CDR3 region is CASSLDGQGAREQFF. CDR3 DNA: TGCGCCAGCAGCCTGGATGGACAGGGGGCGCGGGAGCAGTTCTTC. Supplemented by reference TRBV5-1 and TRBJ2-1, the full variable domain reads KAGVTQTPRYLIKTRGQQVTLSCSPISGHRSVSWYQQTPGQGLQFLFEYFSETQRNKGNFPGRFSGRQFSNSRSEMNVSTLELGDSALYLCASSLDGQGAREQFFGPGTRLTVL.

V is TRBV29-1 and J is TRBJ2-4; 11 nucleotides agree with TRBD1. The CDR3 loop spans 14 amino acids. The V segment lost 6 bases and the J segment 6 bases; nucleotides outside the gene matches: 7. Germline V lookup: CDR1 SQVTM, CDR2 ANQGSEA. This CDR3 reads CSVAEGTGGNIQYF. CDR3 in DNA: TGCAGCGTCGCTGAGGGGACAGGGGGAAACATTCAGTACTTC. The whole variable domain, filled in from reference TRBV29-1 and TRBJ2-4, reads SAVISQKPSRDICQRGTSLTIQCQVDSQVTMMFWYRQQPGQSLTLIATANQGSEATYESGFVIDKFPISRPNLTFSTLTVSNMSPEDSSIYLCSVAEGTGGNIQYFGAGTRLSVL.

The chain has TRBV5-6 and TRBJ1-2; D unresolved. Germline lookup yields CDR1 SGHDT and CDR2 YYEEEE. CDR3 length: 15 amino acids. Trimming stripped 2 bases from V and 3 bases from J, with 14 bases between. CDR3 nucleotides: TGTGCCAGCAGCTTCGGAACCCCTTCGGACTATGGCTACACCTTC. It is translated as CASSFGTPSDYGYTF.

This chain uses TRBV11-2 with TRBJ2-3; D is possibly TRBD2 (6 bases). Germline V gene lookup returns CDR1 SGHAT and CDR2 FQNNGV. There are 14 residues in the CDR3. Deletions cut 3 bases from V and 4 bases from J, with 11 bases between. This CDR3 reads CASSLRGGADTQYF. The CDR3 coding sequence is TGTGCCAGCAGCTTGCGCGGCGGGGCAGATACGCAGTATTTT. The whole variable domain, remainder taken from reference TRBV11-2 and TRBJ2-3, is EAGVAQSPRYKIIEKRQSVAFWCNPISGHATLYWYQQILGQGPKLLIQFQNNGVVDDSQLPKDRFSAERLKGVDSTLKIQPAKLEDSAVYLCASSLRGGADTQYFGPGTRLTVL.

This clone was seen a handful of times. The CDR3 nucleotides read TGTGCCACCAGCAGAGCGACAGGGCGTCAGCCCCAGCATTTT. Its protein is CATSRATGRQPQHF. The chain employs TRBV15 and TRBJ1-5; 7 positions agree with TRBD1. The V gene end was trimmed by 1 base and the J gene end by 6 bases; junction bases not matched to a gene: 3. The germline gives CDR1 LNHNV, CDR2 YYDKDF (reference sequence). This CDR3 is built from 14 residues.

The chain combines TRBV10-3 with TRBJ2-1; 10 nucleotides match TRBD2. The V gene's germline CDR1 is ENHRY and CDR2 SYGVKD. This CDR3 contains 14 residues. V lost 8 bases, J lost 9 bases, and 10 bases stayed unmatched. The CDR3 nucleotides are TGTGCCATCGCGATAGCGGGGGGCCAGGGTGAGCAGTTCTTC. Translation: CAIAIAGGQGEQFF.

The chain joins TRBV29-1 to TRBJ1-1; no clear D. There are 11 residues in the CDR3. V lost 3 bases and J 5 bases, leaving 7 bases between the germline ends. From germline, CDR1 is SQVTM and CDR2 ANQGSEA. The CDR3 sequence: CSVDTVTEAFF. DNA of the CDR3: TGCAGCGTTGATACGGTGACTGAAGCTTTCTTT.

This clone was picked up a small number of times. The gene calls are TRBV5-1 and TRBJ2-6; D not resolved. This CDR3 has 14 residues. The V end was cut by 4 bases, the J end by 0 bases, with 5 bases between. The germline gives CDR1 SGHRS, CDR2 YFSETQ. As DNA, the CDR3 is TGCGCCAGCAGCCAGGACTCTGGGGCCAACGTCCTGACTTTC. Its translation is CASSQDSGANVLTF.

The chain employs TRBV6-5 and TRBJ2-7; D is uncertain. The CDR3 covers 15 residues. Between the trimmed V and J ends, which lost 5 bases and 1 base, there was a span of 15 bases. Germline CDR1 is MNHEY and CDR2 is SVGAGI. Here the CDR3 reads CASSPNPDTSYEQYF. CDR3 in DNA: TGTGCCAGCAGTCCAAACCCCGACACATCCTACGAGCAGTACTTC.

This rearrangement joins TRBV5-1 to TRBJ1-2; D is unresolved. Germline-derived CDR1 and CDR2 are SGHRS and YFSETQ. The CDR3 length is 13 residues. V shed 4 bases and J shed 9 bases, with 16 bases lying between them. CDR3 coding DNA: TGCGCCAGCAGCCCGGAACCGGAATGGAGCTACACCTTC. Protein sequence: CASSPEPEWSYTF.

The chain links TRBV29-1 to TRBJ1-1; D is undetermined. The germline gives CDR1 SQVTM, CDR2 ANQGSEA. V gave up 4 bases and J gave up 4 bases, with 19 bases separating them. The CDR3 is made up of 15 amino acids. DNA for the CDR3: TGCAGCGTTGGGGTGTATTTGAGGGTTGGCACTGAAGCTTTCTTT. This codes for CSVGVYLRVGTEAFF.

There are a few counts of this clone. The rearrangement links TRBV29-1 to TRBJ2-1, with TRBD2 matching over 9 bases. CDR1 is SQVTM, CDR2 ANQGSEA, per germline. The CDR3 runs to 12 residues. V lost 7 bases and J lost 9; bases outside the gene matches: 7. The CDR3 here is CSADWRGGEQFF. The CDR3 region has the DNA TGCAGCGCCGACTGGCGGGGGGGTGAGCAGTTCTTC.